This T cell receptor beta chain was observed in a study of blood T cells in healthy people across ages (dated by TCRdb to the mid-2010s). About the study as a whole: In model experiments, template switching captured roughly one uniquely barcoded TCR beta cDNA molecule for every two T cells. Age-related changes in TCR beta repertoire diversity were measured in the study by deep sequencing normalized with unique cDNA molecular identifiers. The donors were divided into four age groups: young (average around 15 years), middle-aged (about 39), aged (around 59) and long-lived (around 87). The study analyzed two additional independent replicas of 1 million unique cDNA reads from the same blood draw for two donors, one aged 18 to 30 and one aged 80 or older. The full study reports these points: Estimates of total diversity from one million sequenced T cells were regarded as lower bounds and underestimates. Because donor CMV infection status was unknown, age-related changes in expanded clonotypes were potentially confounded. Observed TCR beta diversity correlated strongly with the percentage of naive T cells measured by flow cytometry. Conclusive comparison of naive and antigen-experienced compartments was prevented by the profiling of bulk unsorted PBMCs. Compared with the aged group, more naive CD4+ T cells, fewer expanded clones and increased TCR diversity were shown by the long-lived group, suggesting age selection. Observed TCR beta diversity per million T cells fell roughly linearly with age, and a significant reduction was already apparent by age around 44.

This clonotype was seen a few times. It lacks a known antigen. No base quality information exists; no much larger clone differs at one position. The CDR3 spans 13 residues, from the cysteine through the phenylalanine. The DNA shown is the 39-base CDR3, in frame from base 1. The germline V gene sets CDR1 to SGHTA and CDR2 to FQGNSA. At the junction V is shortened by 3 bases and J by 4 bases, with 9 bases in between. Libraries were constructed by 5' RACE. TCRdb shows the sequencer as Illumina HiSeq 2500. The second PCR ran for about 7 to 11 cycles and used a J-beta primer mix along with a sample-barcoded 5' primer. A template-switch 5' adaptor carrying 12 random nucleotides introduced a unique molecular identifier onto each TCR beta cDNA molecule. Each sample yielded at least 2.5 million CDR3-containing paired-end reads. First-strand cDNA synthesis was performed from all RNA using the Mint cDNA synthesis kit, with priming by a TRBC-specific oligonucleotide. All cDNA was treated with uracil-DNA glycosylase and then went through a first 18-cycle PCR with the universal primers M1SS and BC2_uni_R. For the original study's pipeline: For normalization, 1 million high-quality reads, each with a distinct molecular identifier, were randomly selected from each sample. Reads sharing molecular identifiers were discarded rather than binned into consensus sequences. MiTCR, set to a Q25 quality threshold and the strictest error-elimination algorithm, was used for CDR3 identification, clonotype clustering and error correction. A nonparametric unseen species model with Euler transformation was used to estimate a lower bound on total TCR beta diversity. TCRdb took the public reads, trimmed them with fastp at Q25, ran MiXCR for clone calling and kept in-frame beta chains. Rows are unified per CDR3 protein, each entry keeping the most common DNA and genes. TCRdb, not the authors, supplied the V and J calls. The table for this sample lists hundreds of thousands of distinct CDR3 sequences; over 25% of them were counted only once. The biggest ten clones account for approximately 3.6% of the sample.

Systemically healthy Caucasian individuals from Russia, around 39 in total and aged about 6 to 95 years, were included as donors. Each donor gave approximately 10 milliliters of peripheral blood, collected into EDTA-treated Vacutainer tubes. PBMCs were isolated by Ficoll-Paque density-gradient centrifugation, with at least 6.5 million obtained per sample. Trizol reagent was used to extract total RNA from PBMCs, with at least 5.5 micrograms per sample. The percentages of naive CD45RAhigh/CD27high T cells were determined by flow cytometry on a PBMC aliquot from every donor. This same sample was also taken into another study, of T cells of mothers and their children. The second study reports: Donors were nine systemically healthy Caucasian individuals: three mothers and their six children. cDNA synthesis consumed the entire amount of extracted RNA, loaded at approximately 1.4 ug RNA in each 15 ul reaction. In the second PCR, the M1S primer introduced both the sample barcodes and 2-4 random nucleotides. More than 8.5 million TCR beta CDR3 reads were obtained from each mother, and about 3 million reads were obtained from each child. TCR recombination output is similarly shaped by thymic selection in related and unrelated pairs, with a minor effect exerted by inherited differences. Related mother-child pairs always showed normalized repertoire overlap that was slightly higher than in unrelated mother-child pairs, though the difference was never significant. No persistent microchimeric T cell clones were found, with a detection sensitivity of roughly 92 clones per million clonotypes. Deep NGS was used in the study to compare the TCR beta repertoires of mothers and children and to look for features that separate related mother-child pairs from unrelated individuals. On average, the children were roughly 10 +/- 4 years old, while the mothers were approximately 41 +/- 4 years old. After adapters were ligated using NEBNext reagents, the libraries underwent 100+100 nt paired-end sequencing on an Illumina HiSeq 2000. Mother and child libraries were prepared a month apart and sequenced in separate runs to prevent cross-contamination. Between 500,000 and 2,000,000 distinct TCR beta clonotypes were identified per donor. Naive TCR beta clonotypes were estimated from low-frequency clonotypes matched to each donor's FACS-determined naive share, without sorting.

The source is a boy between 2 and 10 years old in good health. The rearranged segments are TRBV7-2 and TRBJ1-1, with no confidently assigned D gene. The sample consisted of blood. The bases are TGTGCCAGCAGCTTTAGGGATTCCACTGAAGCTTTCTTT. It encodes CASSFRDSTEAFF.